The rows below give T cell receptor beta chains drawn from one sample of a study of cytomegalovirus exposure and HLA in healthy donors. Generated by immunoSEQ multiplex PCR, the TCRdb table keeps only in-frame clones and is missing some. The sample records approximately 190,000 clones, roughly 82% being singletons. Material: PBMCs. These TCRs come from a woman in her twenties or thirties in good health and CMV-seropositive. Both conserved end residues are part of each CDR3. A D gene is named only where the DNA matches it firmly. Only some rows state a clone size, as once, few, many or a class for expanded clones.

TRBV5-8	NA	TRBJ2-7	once	CASSWAGVEQYF	TGTGCCAGCAGCTGGGCAGGGGTCGAGCAGTACTTC
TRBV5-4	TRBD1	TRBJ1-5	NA	CASSSPDGQVNQPQHF	TGTGCCAGCAGCTCCCCCGACGGACAGGTCAATCAGCCCCAGCATTTT
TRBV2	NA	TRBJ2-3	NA	CASSSSPDTQYF	TGTGCCAGCTCGTCTAGCCCAGATACGCAGTATTTT
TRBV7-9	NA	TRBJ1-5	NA	CASSFGDQPQHF	TGTGCCAGCAGCTTCGGGGATCAGCCCCAGCATTTT
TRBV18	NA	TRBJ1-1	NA	CASSPQSGLEAFF	TGTGCCAGCTCACCACAGTCTGGGCTTGAAGCTTTCTTT
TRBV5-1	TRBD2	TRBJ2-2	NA	CASSFTGTRGAGELFF	TGCGCCAGCAGCTTCACCGGGACTAGAGGGGCCGGGGAGCTGTTTTTT
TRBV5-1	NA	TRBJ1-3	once	CASRSGVSGNTIYF	TGCGCCAGCAGATCAGGGGTTTCTGGAAACACCATATATTTT
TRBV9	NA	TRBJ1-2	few	CASSVDGGYGYTF	TGTGCCAGCAGCGTAGACGGAGGCTATGGCTACACCTTC
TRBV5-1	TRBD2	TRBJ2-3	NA	CASSLEGRATDTQYF	TGCGCCAGCAGCTTGGAAGGGAGGGCCACAGATACGCAGTATTTT
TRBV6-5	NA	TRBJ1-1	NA	CASSYLGGPEAFF	TGTGCCAGCAGTTACCTGGGCGGGCCTGAAGCTTTCTTT
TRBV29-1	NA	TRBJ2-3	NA	CSVPDRTRTDTQYF	TGCAGCGTTCCTGACAGGACCCGCACAGATACGCAGTATTTT
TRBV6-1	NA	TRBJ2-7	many	CASSVKSSYEQYF	TGTGCCAGCAGTGTCAAGAGCTCCTACGAGCAGTACTTC
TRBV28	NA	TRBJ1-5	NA	CASSFRSPVPRNQPQHF	TGTGCCAGCAGTTTCCGCTCCCCGGTTCCGAGGAATCAGCCCCAGCATTTT
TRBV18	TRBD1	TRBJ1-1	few	CASRTGRNTEAFF	TGTGCCAGCCGGACAGGGCGGAACACTGAAGCTTTCTTT
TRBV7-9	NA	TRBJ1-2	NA	CASSLGPTANYGYTF	TGTGCCAGCAGCTTAGGACCGACAGCAAACTATGGCTACACCTTC
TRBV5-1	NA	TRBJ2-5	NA	CASSLAGQGETQYF	TGCGCCAGCAGCTTGGCAGGGCAGGGGGAGACCCAGTACTTC
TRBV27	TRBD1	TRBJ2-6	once	CASRIGTGGSGANVLTF	TGTGCCAGCAGGATTGGGACAGGGGGCTCTGGGGCCAACGTCCTGACTTTC
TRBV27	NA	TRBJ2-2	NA	CASRRTVNTGELFF	TGTGCCAGCAGGCGGACAGTGAACACCGGGGAGCTGTTTTTT
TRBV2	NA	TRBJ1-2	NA	CASRNRTVYNYGYTF	TGTGCCAGCAGAAATAGGACAGTATATAACTATGGCTACACCTTC
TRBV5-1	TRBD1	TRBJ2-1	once	CASSLDRGGNEQFF	TGCGCCAGCAGCTTGGACAGGGGTGGCAATGAGCAGTTCTTC
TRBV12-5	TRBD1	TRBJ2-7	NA	CASGLADGTGSAYEQYF	TGTGCTAGTGGTTTGGCGGACGGGACAGGGTCGGCCTACGAGCAGTACTTC
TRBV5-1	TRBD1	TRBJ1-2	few	CASRGQGLSYGYTF	TGCGCCAGCAGAGGACAGGGACTCTCCTATGGCTACACCTTC
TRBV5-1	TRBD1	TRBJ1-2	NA	CASSFGQGFDYGYTF	TGCGCCAGCAGCTTTGGACAGGGATTCGACTATGGCTACACCTTC
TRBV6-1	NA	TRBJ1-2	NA	CASSERGGRGSNYGYTF	TGTGCCAGCAGTGAACGAGGGGGACGGGGATCTAACTATGGCTACACCTTC
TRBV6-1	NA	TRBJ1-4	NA	CASSEQGSAVKLFF	TGTGCCAGCAGTGAACAGGGGAGCGCCGTAAAACTGTTTTTT
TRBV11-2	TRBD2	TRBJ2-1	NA	CASSLSTGGYNEQFF	TGTGCCAGCAGCTTGTCGACGGGAGGATACAATGAGCAGTTCTTC
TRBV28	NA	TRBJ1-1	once	CASRQVDTEAFF	TGTGCCAGCAGGCAGGTCGACACTGAAGCTTTCTTT
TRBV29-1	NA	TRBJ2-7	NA	CSVEDREGEQYF	TGCAGCGTTGAAGATCGTGAGGGCGAGCAGTACTTC
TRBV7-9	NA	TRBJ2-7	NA	CASSLARGSGSYEQYF	TGTGCCAGCAGCTTAGCTCGGGGGTCGGGGTCCTACGAGCAGTACTTC
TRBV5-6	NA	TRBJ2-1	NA	CASSSTGIDEQFF	TGTGCCAGCAGCTCTACTGGTATCGATGAGCAGTTCTTC
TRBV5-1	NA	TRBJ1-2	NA	CASSLDGINYGYTF	TGCGCCAGCAGCTTGGACGGGATCAACTATGGCTACACCTTC